The clone carrying this T cell receptor (beta chain) showed up just a few times. The antigen remains undetermined. The ends were cut back, 3 bases at V and 8 bases at J, with 20 bases in the middle. The CDR3 extends over 15 amino acids. CDR1 and CDR2 (germline): DFQATT, SNEGSKA (reference sequence). These data belong to a study of T cell repertoires in cytomegalovirus infection. Study-wide context: TCR beta signatures that were public indicated CMV infection and matching HLA type. The study's findings and limits: HLA-C-restricted TCR beta clonotypes specific for CMV led the ex vivo response. Carriers of CMV and the relevant HLA type were discriminated by public TCR beta frequency.

A single record per CDR3 protein comes from TCRdb applying MiXCR to the reads. The sample has 600,000 to 800,000 distinct CDR3 sequences, approximately 25% seen once. Sequenced: CD8+ T cells from PBMCs. V gene TRBV20-1 combines with J gene TRBJ2-1; D uncertain. This clonotype was obtained from a human donor in good health (CMV status not recorded). Some clones in this sample may be carry-over from other donors' samples. CDR3 residues: CSARTFRSLLDEQFF. In nucleotides, the CDR3 is TGCAGTGCTAGGACTTTTAGGTCTTTGTTGGATGAGCAGTTCTTC.